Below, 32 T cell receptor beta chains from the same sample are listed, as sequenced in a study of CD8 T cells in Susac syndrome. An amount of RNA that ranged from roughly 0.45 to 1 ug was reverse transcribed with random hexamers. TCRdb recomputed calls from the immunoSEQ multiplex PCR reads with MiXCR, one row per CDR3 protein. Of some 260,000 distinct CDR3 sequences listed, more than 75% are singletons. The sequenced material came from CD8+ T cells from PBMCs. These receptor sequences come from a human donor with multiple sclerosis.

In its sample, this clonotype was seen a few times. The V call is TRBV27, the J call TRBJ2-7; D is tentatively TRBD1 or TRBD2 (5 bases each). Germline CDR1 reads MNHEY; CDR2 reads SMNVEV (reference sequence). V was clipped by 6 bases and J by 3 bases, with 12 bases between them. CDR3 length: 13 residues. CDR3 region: CASSNRDVYEQYF. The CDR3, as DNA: TGTGCCAGCAGCAACCGGGACGTCTACGAGCAGTACTTC.

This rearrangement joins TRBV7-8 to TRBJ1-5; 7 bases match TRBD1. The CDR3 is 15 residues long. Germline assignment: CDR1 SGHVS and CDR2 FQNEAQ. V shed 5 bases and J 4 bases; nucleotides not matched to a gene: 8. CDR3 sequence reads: CASSRIRDRNQPQHF. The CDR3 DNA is TGTGCCAGCAGCCGGATCCGGGACAGAAATCAGCCCCAGCATTTT.

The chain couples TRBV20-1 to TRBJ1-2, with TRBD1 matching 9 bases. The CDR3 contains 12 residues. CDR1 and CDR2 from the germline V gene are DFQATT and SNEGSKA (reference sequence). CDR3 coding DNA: TGCAGAGGACAGGGGATAGGGTATGGCTACACCTTC. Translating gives CRGQGIGYGYTF.

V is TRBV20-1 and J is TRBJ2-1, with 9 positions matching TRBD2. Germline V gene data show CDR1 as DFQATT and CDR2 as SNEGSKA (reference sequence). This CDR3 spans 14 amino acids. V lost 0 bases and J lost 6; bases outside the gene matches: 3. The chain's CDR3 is CSARDSGSGNEQFF. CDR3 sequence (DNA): TGCAGTGCTAGAGATAGCGGGAGTGGCAATGAGCAGTTCTTC.

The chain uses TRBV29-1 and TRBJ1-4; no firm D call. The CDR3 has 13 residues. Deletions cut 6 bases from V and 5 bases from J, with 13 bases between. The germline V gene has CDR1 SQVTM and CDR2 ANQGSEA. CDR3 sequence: CSVVAQKNEKLFF. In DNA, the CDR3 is TGCAGCGTGGTGGCACAGAAAAATGAAAAACTGTTTTTT. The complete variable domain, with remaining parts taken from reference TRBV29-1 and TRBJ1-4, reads SAVISQKPSRDICQRGTSLTIQCQVDSQVTMMFWYRQQPGQSLTLIATANQGSEATYESGFVIDKFPISRPNLTFSTLTVSNMSPEDSSIYLCSVVAQKNEKLFFGSGTQLSVL.

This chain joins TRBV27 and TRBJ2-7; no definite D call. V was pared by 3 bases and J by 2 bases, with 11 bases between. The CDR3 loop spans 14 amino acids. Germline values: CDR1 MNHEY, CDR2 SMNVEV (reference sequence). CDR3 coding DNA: TGTGCCAGCAGTTTTGGCGGCAGACCCTACGAGCAGTACTTC. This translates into CASSFGGRPYEQYF.

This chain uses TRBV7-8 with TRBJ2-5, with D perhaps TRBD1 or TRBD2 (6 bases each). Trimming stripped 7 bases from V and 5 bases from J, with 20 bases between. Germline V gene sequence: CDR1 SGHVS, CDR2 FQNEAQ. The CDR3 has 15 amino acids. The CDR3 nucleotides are TGTGCCAGCACCGTCGCCGTGGGGGCGGGGGAGACCCAGTACTTC. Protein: CASTVAVGAGETQYF.

The CDR3 coding sequence is TGTGCCTGCACGGGGAACGGCACAGATACGCAGTATTTT. Translation gives CACTGNGTDTQYF. V and J are TRBV12-3 or TRBV12-4 and TRBJ2-3; D perhaps matches TRBD2 (5 bases). Trimming left V 11 bases short and J 1 base short, with 13 bases between. This CDR3 is built from 13 residues.

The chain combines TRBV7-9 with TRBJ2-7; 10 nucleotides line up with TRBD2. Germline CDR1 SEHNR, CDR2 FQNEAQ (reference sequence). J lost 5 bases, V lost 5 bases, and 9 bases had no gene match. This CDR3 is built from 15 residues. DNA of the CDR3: TGTGCCAGCAGCGGAGCGGGAGGGCCTAGTCACGAGCAGTACTTC. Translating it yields CASSGAGGPSHEQYF.

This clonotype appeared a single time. The chain's CDR3 is CASSLNPGANTGELFF. DNA of the CDR3: TGTGCCAGCAGCTTAAACCCAGGTGCGAACACCGGGGAGCTGTTTTTT. The chain links TRBV7-3 to TRBJ2-2; D not certain. Trimming cost V 1 base and J 0 bases, with 9 bases left between them. This CDR3 has 16 residues. Germline V gene lookup returns CDR1 SGHTA and CDR2 FQGTGA.

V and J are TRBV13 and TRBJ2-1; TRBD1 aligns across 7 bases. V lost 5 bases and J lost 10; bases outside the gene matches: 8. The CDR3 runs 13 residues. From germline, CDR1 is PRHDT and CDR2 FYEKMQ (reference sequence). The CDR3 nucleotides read TGTGCCAGCAGCCTGACAGGGAACCGCGAGCAGTTCTTC. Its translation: CASSLTGNREQFF.

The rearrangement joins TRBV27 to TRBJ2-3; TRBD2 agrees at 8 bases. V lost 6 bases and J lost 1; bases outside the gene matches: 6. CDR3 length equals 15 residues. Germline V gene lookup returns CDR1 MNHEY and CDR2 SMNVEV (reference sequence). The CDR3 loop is CASRELAVGTDTQYF. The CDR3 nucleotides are TGTGCCAGCAGAGAACTAGCGGTAGGCACAGATACGCAGTATTTT.

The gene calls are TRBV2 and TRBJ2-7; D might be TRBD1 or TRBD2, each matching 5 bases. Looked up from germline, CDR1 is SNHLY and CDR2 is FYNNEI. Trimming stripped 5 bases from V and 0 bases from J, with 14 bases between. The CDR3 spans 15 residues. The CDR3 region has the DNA TGTGCCAGCAGTTACGGGACCGACAGCTCCTACGAGCAGTACTTC. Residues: CASSYGTDSSYEQYF.

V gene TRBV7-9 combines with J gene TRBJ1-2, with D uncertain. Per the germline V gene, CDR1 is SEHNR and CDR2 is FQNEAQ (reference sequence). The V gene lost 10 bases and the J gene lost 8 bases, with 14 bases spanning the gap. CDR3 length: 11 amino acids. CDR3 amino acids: CATPLGLGYTF. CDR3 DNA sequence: TGTGCCACCCCGTTAGGTCTGGGCTACACCTTC.

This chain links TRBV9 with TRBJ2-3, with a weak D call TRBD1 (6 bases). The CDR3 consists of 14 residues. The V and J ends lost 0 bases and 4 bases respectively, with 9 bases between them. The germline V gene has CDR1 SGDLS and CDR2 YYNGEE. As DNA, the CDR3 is TGTGCCAGCAGCGTAGAGGGGGACGCAGATACGCAGTATTTT. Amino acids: CASSVEGDADTQYF.

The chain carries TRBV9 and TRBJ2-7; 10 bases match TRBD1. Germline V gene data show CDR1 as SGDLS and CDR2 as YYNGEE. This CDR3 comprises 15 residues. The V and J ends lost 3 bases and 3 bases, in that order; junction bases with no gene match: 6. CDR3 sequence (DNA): TGTGCCAGCAGCGCAACCGGGACAGGGGTCTACGAGCAGTACTTC. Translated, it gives CASSATGTGVYEQYF.

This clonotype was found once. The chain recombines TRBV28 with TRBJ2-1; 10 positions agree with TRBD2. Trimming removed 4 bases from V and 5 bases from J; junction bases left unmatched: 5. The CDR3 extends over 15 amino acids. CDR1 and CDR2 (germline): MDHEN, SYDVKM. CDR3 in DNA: TGTGCCAGCAGTTACAGAGGACTAGCGGACAATGAGCAGTTCTTC. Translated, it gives CASSYRGLADNEQFF. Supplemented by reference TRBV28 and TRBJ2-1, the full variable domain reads DVKVTQSSRYLVKRTGEKVFLECVQDMDHENMFWYRQDPGLGLRLIYFSYDVKMKEKGDIPEGYSVSREKKERFSLILESASTNQTSMYLCASSYRGLADNEQFFGPGTRLTVL.

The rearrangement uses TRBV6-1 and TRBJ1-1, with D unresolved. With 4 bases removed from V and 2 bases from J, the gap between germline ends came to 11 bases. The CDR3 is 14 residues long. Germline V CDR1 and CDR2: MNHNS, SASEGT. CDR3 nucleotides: TGTGCCAGCAGTGCTACGCGGCGAAACACTGAAGCTTTCTTT. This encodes CASSATRRNTEAFF.

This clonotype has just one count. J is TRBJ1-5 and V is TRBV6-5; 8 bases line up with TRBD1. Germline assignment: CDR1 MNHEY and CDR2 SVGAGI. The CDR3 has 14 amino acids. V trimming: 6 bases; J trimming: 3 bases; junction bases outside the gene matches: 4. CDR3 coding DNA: TGTGCCAGCAGCCTGACAGGGGTCAATCAGCCCCAGCATTTT. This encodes CASSLTGVNQPQHF.

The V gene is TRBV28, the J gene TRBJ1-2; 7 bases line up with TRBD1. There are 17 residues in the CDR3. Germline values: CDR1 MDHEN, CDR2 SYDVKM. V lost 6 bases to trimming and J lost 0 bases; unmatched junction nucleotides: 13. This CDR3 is CASSPYTGQASNYGYTF. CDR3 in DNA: TGTGCCAGCAGCCCTTACACCGGACAGGCCTCTAACTATGGCTACACCTTC.

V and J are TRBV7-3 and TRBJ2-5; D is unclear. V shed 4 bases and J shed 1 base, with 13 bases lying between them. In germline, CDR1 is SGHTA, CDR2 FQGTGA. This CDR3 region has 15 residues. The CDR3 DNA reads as TGTGCCAGCAGCTCGGGCGGCGGTAGCCAAGAGACCCAGTACTTC. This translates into CASSSGGGSQETQYF.

Here the CDR3 DNA reads TGTGCCAGCAGCCCTAGCGGAACCCTCTTGTACGAGCAGTACTTC. Protein: CASSPSGTLLYEQYF. The chain uses TRBV6-5 and TRBJ2-7; 7 bases line up with TRBD2. CDR1 and CDR2 from the germline V gene are MNHEY and SVGAGI. The CDR3 loop spans 15 amino acids. V was clipped by 6 bases and J by 4 bases; unmatched bases: 12.

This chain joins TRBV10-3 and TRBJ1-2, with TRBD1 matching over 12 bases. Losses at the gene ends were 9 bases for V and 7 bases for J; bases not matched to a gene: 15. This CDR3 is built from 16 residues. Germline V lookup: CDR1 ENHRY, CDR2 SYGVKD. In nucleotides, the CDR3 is TGTGCCATGCTCGGATCCGGGACAGGGGGCCAGGGTGGCTACACCTTC. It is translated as CAMLGSGTGGQGGYTF.

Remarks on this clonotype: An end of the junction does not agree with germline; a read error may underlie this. The CDR3 protein is CASSRPGGTDTQYF. The CDR3 region has the DNA TGTGCTAGCAGCCGACCAGGTGGCACAGATACGCAGTATTTT. This sequence joins TRBV7-7 and TRBJ2-3; D is undetermined. This CDR3 has 14 residues. Germline CDR1 reads SSHAT; CDR2 reads FNYEAQ (reference sequence).

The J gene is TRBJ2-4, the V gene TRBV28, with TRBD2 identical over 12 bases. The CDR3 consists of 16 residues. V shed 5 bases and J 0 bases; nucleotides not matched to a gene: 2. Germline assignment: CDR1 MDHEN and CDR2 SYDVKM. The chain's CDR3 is CASSTSGGLAKNIQYF. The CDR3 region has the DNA TGTGCCAGCAGTACTAGCGGGGGGCTAGCCAAAAACATTCAGTACTTC.

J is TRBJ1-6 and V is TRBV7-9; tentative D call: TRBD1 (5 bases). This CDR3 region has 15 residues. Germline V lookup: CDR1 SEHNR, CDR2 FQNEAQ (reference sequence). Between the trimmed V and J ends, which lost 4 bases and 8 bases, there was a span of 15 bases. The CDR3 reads CASSSPGLGDSPLHF. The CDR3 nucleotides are TGTGCCAGCAGCTCCCCGGGGTTAGGGGATTCACCCCTCCACTTT.

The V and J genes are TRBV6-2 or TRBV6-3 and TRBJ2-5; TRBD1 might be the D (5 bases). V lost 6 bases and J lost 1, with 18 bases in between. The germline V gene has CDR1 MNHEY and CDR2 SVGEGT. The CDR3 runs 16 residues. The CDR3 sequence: CASSYKKLQVQETQYF. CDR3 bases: TGTGCCAGCAGCTACAAAAAACTACAGGTCCAAGAGACCCAGTACTTC.

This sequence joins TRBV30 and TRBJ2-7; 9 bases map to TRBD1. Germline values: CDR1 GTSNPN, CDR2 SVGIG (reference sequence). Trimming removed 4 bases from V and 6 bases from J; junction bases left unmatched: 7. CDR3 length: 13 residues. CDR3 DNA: TGTGCCTGGACCCGGGACAGGGCATCCGAGCAGTACTTC. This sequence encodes CAWTRDRASEQYF. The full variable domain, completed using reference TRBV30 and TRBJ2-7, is SQTIHQWPATLVQPVGSPLSLECTVEGTSNPNLYWYRQAAGRGLQLLFYSVGIGQISSEVPQNLSASRPQDRQFILSSKKLLLSDSGFYLCAWTRDRASEQYFGPGTRLTVT.

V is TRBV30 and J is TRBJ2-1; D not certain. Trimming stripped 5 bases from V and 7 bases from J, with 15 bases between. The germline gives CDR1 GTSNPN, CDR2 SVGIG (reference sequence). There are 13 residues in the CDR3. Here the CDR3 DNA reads TGTGCCTGGGCAACCAAGGCTCGAAATGAGCAGTTCTTC. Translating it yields CAWATKARNEQFF.

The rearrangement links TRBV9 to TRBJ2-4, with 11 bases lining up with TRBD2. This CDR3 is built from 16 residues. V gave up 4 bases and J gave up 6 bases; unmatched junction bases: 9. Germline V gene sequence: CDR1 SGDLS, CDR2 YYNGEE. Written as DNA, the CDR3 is TGTGCCAGCAGCCAAACTAGCGGGAGTAACATAAACATTCAGTACTTC. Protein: CASSQTSGSNINIQYF.

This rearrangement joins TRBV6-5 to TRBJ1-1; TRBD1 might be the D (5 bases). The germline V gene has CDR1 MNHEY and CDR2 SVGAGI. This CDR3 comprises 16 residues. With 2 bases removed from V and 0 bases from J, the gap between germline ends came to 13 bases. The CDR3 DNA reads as TGTGCCAGCAGTTACACATCAGGGAGGGTGAACACTGAAGCTTTCTTT. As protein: CASSYTSGRVNTEAFF.

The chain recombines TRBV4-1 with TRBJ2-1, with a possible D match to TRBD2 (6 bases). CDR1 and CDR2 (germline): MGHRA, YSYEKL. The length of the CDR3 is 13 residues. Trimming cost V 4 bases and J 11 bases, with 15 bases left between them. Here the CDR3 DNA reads TGCGCCAGCAGCCCAGCAGATGGCGGGAAGCAGTTCTTC. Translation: CASSPADGGKQFF.